The 9 T cell receptor beta chains below come from one sample, sequenced in a study of CXCR3-negative and CXCR3-positive naive CD8 T cells. No cognate antigen is known for these TCRs. Study-wide results and limits: Naive cells positive for CXCR3 carried more hydrophobic TRB CDR3s than CXCR3-negative ones.

The TRB libraries of cDNA were built by UMI-labeled 5' RACE. Using the 5' RACE reads, TCRdb records one entry per CDR3 protein without DNA. This sample's table has approximately 90,000 distinct CDR3 sequences. The sample was naive CXCR3+ CD8+ T cells from blood. Subset: CD45RO-CCR7+CD27+CD95- naive CD8+ T cells expressing CXCR3 (TNR3+). The receptor set was obtained from a human donor in good health. Some clones in this sample may be carry-over from other donors' samples.

The chain employs TRBV5-1 and TRBJ1-2. The CDR3 totals 13 residues. Germline V CDR1 and CDR2: SGHRS, YFSETQ. The CDR3 sequence is CASSFDWNYGYTF.

V usage is TRBV5-1 and J usage is TRBJ2-2. The CDR3 length is 13 residues. In germline, CDR1 is SGHRS, CDR2 YFSETQ. CDR3 amino acids: CASSWTGTGELFF.

The chain is built from TRBV2 and TRBJ2-5. This CDR3 has 12 residues. Germline V gene lookup returns CDR1 SNHLY and CDR2 FYNNEI. The chain's CDR3 is CASSEGWETQYF.

The chain recombines TRBV4-2 with TRBJ2-3; the TCRdb D gene call, TRBD2, has no DNA to confirm it. CDR3 size: 17 residues. Looked up from germline, CDR1 is LGHNA and CDR2 is YNFKEQ. The CDR3 loop reads CASSQFPALSETDTQYF.

V is TRBV13 and J is TRBJ2-1. The V gene's germline CDR1 is PRHDT and CDR2 FYEKMQ (reference sequence). This CDR3 is built from 11 residues. The CDR3: CASSLRSMQFF.

The rearrangement links TRBV11-2 to TRBJ2-2. Germline loops: CDR1 SGHAT, CDR2 FQNNGV. CDR3 size: 14 residues. The CDR3 reads CASSFSLATGELFF.

This rearrangement joins TRBV13 to TRBJ1-2; the TCRdb call, TRBD1, lacks DNA for checking. Germline V gene data show CDR1 as PRHDT and CDR2 as FYEKMQ (reference sequence). The CDR3 has 14 residues. This chain's CDR3 is CASSLWNRNDGYTF.

The J gene is TRBJ2-1, the V gene TRBV6-2 or TRBV6-3; TCRdb outputs TRBD1, but without DNA this stays unchecked. Germline V CDR1 and CDR2: MNHEY, SVGEGT. This CDR3 contains 16 residues. CDR3 region: CASSSGISLPYNEQFF.

The rearrangement joins TRBV29-1 to TRBJ1-2; TCRdb selects TRBD1, and the lack of DNA leaves this call unchecked. Germline V gene lookup returns CDR1 SQVTM and CDR2 ANQGSEA. The CDR3 is 14 amino acids. The chain's CDR3 is CSASGEGAGYGYTF.